This paragraph reports one TCR beta chain. V was cut by 8 bases and J by 0 bases, with 10 bases left in between. The CDR3 spans 13 residues. Looked up from germline, CDR1 is MDHEN and CDR2 is SYDVKM. Each CDR3 protein gets one entry after TCRdb re-called the 5' RACE reads with MiXCR. The repertoire holds a few hundred thousand distinct CDR3 sequences, with roughly 20% as singletons. These data originate in a study of CD8 T cells in ankylosing spondylitis. The receptor's source is a male donor with ankylosing spondylitis or in good health (not recorded which). The gene calls are TRBV28 and TRBJ1-1; tentatively, D is TRBD1 (5 bases). The specimen sequenced was blood, either unsorted or a sorted T cell fraction (not recorded which). The CDR3 DNA sequence: TGTGCCAGCTCAGGGATACTGAACACTGAAGCTTTCTTT. The encoded protein is CASSGILNTEAFF.